The subject of this entry is one T cell receptor beta chain. Its antigen is currently unknown. 5'RACE template switching produced TCR cDNA carrying a universal primer site and UMIs. From the 5' RACE reads, TCRdb called clonotypes with MiXCR, one entry per CDR3 protein. Here the sample spans a few hundred thousand distinct CDR3 sequences, 7.5% to 9% being singletons. This entry belongs to a study of T cells after yellow fever vaccination. Points from the study as a whole: Post-booster reappearance was seen for most primary-vaccination clones (96% CD4, around 90% CD8). Secondary responses were weaker yet peaked faster, day 5 versus 15.

The sequence was collected from a young man who received the YFV17D yellow fever vaccine. Source: CD4+ T cells sorted from PBMCs, taken 5 days after the yellow fever booster vaccination.

The CDR3 DNA reads TGTGCCAGCAGTGAACTCAGGGAAACTAATTCACCCCTCCACTTT. It specifies CASSELRETNSPLHF. The J gene is TRBJ1-6, the V gene TRBV2; D is possibly TRBD1 (5 bases). Germline V gene sequence: CDR1 SNHLY, CDR2 FYNNEI. This CDR3 has 15 amino acids. Trimming removed 2 bases at V and 6 bases at J, with 11 bases between.